Each of the 18 T cell receptor beta chains below was sequenced from the same sample in a study of T cells in Graves' hyperthyroidism and ophthalmopathy. The investigators amplified TCR beta CDR3 regions from RNA transcripts. Primed by the HTBI set, a first-round RT-PCR was run on the TCR CDR3. TCRdb called the multiplex PCR reads again in MiXCR, with one record for every CDR3 protein. This table holds more than 600,000 distinct CDR3 sequences, 16% found once. The specimen sequenced was blood. Receptors originate from a man younger than 35 with Graves' hyperthyroidism.

This clonotype was detected many times. The genes are TRBV2 and TRBJ1-4; no firm D call. V gave up 6 bases and J gave up 6 bases, with 8 bases separating them. Germline V lookup: CDR1 SNHLY, CDR2 FYNNEI. The length of the CDR3 is 12 residues. This CDR3 is CASSQDYEKLFF. For the CDR3, the DNA is TGTGCCAGCAGCCAGGACTATGAAAAACTGTTTTTT.

This clonotype showed up many times. The chain recombines TRBV11-3 with TRBJ1-5; 9 bases align to TRBD1. The germline V gene has CDR1 SGHNT and CDR2 YENEEA. The trim removed 5 bases at V and 2 bases at J, leaving 7 bases unmatched. The CDR3 length is 16 residues. CDR3 region: CASSPWRQGGNQPQHF. The CDR3 region has the DNA TGTGCCAGCAGCCCTTGGCGACAGGGGGGCAATCAGCCCCAGCATTTT.

This clonotype turned up a few times. The junction shows a germline mismatch at one end, possibly a read error. The rearrangement links TRBV20-1 to TRBJ2-7, with a possible D match to TRBD1 (6 bases). From germline, CDR1 is DFQATT and CDR2 SNEGSKA (reference sequence). The CDR3 runs 15 residues. In DNA form, the CDR3 reads TGCAGCGCAAGTAAGACCGGGACACCAACCTACGAGCAGCACTTC. Its translation is CSASKTGTPTYEQHF.

This clonotype was observed a handful of times. This sequence joins TRBV2 and TRBJ2-1; 7 bases agree with TRBD2. V was pared by 6 bases and J by 0 bases, with 5 bases of the junction left unmatched. Germline assignment: CDR1 SNHLY and CDR2 FYNNEI. The CDR3 spans 15 residues. The CDR3 nucleotides are TGTGCCAGCAGCCCCAGCGGGATCTCCTACAATGAGCAGTTCTTC. It translates to CASSPSGISYNEQFF.

This clonotype was observed at least ten times. This chain connects TRBV10-3 to TRBJ2-3, with TRBD2 as a possible D gene (6 bases). Germline loops: CDR1 ENHRY, CDR2 SYGVKD. Between the trimmed V and J ends, which lost 2 bases and 4 bases, there was a span of 10 bases. The CDR3 sequence is 14 residues long. The CDR3 sequence: CAISEGTGADTQYF. Written as DNA, the CDR3 is TGTGCCATCAGTGAGGGTACGGGAGCAGATACGCAGTATTTT.

V usage is TRBV9 and J usage is TRBJ1-2, with D possibly TRBD1 on 5 matching bases. There are 15 residues in the CDR3. Germline V gene lookup returns CDR1 SGDLS and CDR2 YYNGEE. Between the trimmed V and J ends, which lost 4 bases and 8 bases, there was a span of 21 bases. As DNA, the CDR3 is TGTGCCAGCAGCCCAGCCCAGGGAGGGGTGGAGGGCTACACCTTC. Its protein product is CASSPAQGGVEGYTF.

The chain links TRBV7-9 to TRBJ1-1; D gene ambiguous. There are 12 residues in the CDR3. CDR1 is SEHNR, CDR2 FQNEAQ, per germline (reference sequence). The V and J ends lost 8 bases and 8 bases respectively, with 15 bases between them. The CDR3 spells CASRGQNLEAFF. The CDR3 nucleotides read TGTGCCAGCCGTGGGCAGAACCTGGAAGCTTTCTTT. The full variable domain, rest sourced from reference TRBV7-9 and TRBJ1-1, is DTGVSQNPRHKITKRGQNVTFRCDPISEHNRLYWYRQTLGQGPEFLTYFQNEAQLEKSRLLSDRFSAERPKGSFSTLEIQRTEQGDSAMYLCASRGQNLEAFFGQGTRLTVV.

The sample holds many counts of this clonotype. This chain links TRBV12-3 or TRBV12-4 with TRBJ2-1; 11 nucleotides align to TRBD1. The CDR3 totals 17 residues. Trimming at V came to 3 bases and at J to 8 bases, leaving 12 bases not matched to a gene. CDR3 amino acids: CASSFLRGGQGVYEQFF. Here the CDR3 DNA reads TGTGCCAGCAGTTTCCTGCGGGGGGGACAGGGGGTTTATGAGCAGTTCTTC.

This clonotype came up a few times. J is TRBJ2-7 and V is TRBV5-6; a possible D gene is TRBD1 (6 bases). Trimming removed 0 bases from V and 2 bases from J, with 15 bases in between. Germline CDR1 reads SGHDT; CDR2 reads YYEEEE. The length of the CDR3 is 16 residues. The CDR3, as DNA: TGTGCCAGCAGCTTGGAAGGGAGACAGGAAACCTACGAGCAGTACTTC. It encodes CASSLEGRQETYEQYF.

The CDR3 nucleotides read TGTGCCAGCAGTTACCCCCCCCGCAGGGGGGTACAGCGGGGAAAGGAGACCCAGTACTTC. Its protein product is CASSYPPRRGVQRGKETQYF. The chain couples TRBV6-6 to TRBJ2-5, with D perhaps given as TRBD1 or TRBD2 (7 bases each). Trimming shortened V by 2 bases and J by 5 bases, and 30 bases separated the two germline ends. The CDR3 consists of 20 residues. CDR1 and CDR2 (germline): MNHNY, SVGAGI (reference sequence).

The V call is TRBV2, the J call TRBJ2-4, with D unresolved. Germline assignment: CDR1 SNHLY and CDR2 FYNNEI. This CDR3 spans 12 amino acids. Trimming pared 3 bases from V and 2 bases from J, leaving 2 bases between. The CDR3 bases are TGTGCCAGCAGTGATCCCAAAAACATTCAGTACTTC. Translated: CASSDPKNIQYF.

This clonotype was seen at least ten times. V and J are TRBV2 and TRBJ2-7; TRBD2 aligns across 8 bases. Germline CDR1 is SNHLY and CDR2 is FYNNEI. J gave up 5 bases and V 6 bases, and 9 bases lay outside the gene matches. This CDR3 spans 14 amino acids. DNA of the CDR3: TGTGCCAGCAGCGCGAGCGGGAGTCTGAACGAGCAGTACTTC. As protein: CASSASGSLNEQYF. Full variable domain (remainder filled in from reference TRBV2 and TRBJ2-7): EPEVTQTPSHQVTQMGQEVILRCVPISNHLYFYWYRQILGQKVEFLVSFYNNEISEKSEIFDDQFSVERPDGSNFTLKIRSTKLEDSAMYFCASSASGSLNEQYFGPGTRLTVT.

The chain combines TRBV15 with TRBJ1-3, with unresolved D. Germline values: CDR1 LNHNV, CDR2 YYDKDF (reference sequence). The CDR3 is 15 residues long. V dropped 0 bases and J dropped 0 bases, with 6 bases sitting between them. Here the CDR3 DNA reads TGTGCCACCAGCAGAGAACGGTTCTCTGGAAACACCATATATTTT. This codes for CATSRERFSGNTIYF.

Here the CDR3 DNA reads TGTGCCACCAGCAGCCCCGGGGAGGGTAACACTGAAGCTTTCTTT. It yields the protein CATSSPGEGNTEAFF. The V gene is TRBV15, the J gene TRBJ1-1; the D is unclear. The germline V gene encodes CDR1 LNHNV and CDR2 YYDKDF (reference sequence). V gave up 3 bases and J gave up 2 bases, with 13 bases separating them. The CDR3 consists of 15 residues.

The chain joins TRBV10-1 to TRBJ1-1; D gene uncertain. The CDR3 extends over 16 amino acids. Per the germline V gene, CDR1 is WNHNN and CDR2 is SYGVQD (reference sequence). Trimming stripped 0 bases from V and 3 bases from J, with 14 bases between. CDR3 amino acids: CASSESTAEDDTEAFF. The CDR3 bases are TGCGCCAGCAGTGAGTCTACGGCCGAGGACGACACTGAAGCTTTCTTT.

This clonotype was detected many times. The genes are TRBV12-3 or TRBV12-4 and TRBJ2-1; 10 bases fit TRBD1. Trimming at V came to 4 bases and at J to 2 bases, leaving 5 bases not matched to a gene. The CDR3 has 16 amino acids. The CDR3 loop reads CASSWGQGFPYNEQFF. CDR3 DNA sequence: TGTGCCAGCAGTTGGGGACAGGGGTTCCCCTACAATGAGCAGTTCTTC.

V is TRBV4-2 and J is TRBJ2-2, with 12 bases identical to TRBD2. V was clipped by 1 base and J by 3 bases; unmatched bases: 6. CDR3 length: 18 amino acids. The germline V gene has CDR1 LGHNA and CDR2 YNFKEQ. CDR3 in DNA: TGTGCCAGCAGCCAAGCTACTAGCGGGAGGTGGCACACCGGGGAGCTGTTTTTT. Translated: CASSQATSGRWHTGELFF.

This clonotype was counted a single time. The chain links TRBV4-1 to TRBJ1-1; TRBD1 agrees at 10 bases. Germline lookup yields CDR1 MGHRA and CDR2 YSYEKL. The CDR3 has 17 residues. Trimming cost V 2 bases and J 6 bases; bases outside gene matches: 12. The CDR3 DNA reads TGCGCCAGCAGCCAATTCCCGGGACAGGGGAGTTGGGCTGAAGCTTTCTTT. It is translated as CASSQFPGQGSWAEAFF.